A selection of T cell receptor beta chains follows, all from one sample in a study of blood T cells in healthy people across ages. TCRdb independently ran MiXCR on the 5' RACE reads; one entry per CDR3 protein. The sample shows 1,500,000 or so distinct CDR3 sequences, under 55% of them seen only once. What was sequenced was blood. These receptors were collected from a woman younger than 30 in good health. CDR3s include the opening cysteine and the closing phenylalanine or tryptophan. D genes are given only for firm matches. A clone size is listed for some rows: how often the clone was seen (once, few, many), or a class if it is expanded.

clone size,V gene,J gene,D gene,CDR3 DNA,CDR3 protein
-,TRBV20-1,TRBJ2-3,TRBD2,TGCAGTGCCCCCCCTCCGGGACTAGCGTACCTTTCAGATACGCAGTATTTT,CSAPPPGLAYLSDTQYF
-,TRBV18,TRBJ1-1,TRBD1,TGTGCCAGCTCACCATACAGGGGGCCTACTGAAGCTTTCTTT,CASSPYRGPTEAFF
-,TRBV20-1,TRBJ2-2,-,TGCAGTGCCTGGGACCTATGGGACACCGGGGAGCTGTTTTTT,CSAWDLWDTGELFF
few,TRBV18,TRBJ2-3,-,TGTGCCAGCTCTATGGGCTTTTATACAGATACGCAGTATTTT,CASSMGFYTDTQYF
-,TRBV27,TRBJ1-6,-,TGTGCCAGCAGCCCGTCGCCACGAATCGACTCACCCCTCCACTTT,CASSPSPRIDSPLHF
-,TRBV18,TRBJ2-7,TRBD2,TGTGCCAGCTCACCGCTTGACGGGGGGAACGAGCAGTACTTC,CASSPLDGGNEQYF
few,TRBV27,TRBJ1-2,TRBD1,TGTGCCAGCAGTTTTTCGCGACAGGGAGGATCGGACTATGGCTACACCTTC,CASSFSRQGGSDYGYTF
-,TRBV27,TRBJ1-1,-,TGTGCCAGCAGCCTAGATACAGGTGCGGGAGGCACTGAAGCTTTCTTT,CASSLDTGAGGTEAFF
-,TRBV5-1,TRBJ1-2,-,TGCGCCAACAGCCCTTCGGGGTCTGGCTACACCTTC,CANSPSGSGYTF
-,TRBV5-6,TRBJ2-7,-,TGTGCCAGCAGCTTGGGTAGCATGGACCCTCACGAGCAGTACTTC,CASSLGSMDPHEQYF
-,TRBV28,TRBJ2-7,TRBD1,TGTGCCACCCTGACAGGGAACCACGAGCAGTACTTC,CATLTGNHEQYF
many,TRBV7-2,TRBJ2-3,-,TGTGCCAGCAGCTTCAGGGCAAGCACAGATACGCAGTATTTT,CASSFRASTDTQYF
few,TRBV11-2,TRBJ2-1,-,TGTGCCAGCAGCTTGGAGGAGGATGAGCAGTTCTTC,CASSLEEDEQFF
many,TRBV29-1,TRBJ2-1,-,TGCAGCGTTGAAGATGACCGCGGGGATGAGCAGTTCTTC,CSVEDDRGDEQFF
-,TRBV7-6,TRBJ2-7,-,TGTGCCAGCAGCTCCTTCGGCTGCGAGCAGTACTTC,CASSSFGCEQYF
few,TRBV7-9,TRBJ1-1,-,TGTGCCAGCGTAGCCGTCAGGGGCAGTGGCACTGAAGCTTTCTTT,CASVAVRGSGTEAFF
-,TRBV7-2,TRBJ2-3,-,TGTGCCAGCAGCTTTGGGGAAGCAGATACGCAGTATTTT,CASSFGEADTQYF
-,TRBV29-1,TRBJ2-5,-,TGCAGCGTCCGAGATTACGACTACAATGAGCAGTACTTC,CSVRDYDYNEQYF
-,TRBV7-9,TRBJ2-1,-,TGTGCCAGCAGCACCGGGAACCCAGACTACAATGAGCAGTTCTTC,CASSTGNPDYNEQFF
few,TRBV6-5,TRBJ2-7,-,TGTGCCAGCAGCTCCGGGACTAGGGGGCTCAACGAGCAGTACTTC,CASSSGTRGLNEQYF
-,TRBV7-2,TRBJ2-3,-,TGTGCCAGCAGCTTAATGGCGGGGCGGAGTAATACGCAGTATTTT,CASSLMAGRSNTQYF
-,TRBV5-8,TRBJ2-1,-,TGTGCCAGCAGCTTTTTGGGGGACAATGAGCAGTTCTTC,CASSFLGDNEQFF
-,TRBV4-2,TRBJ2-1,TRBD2,TGTGCCAGCAGCCAAGATCGCTCTAGCGGGTATGAGCAGTTCTTC,CASSQDRSSGYEQFF
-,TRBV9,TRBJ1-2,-,TGTGCCAGCAGCGCGGGACGGAAGCTAAACTATGGCTACACCTTC,CASSAGRKLNYGYTF
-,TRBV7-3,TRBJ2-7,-,TGTGCCGGCGGTGATGGGGGGATGCGGTACTTC,CAGGDGGMRYF
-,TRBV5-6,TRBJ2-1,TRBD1,TGTGCCAGCAGCCCACCGCCCGGGGACAGGGGCTACAATGAGCAGTTCTTC,CASSPPPGDRGYNEQFF
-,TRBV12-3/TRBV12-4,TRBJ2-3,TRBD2,TGTGCCAGCAGAGGAGGGACTAGCATGACAGATACGCAGTATTTT,CASRGGTSMTDTQYF
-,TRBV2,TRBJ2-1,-,TGTGCCAGCAGTGAACCCTTTGGGGGGCAGATAGACAATGAGCAGTTCTTC,CASSEPFGGQIDNEQFF
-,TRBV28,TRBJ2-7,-,TGTGCCAGCAGTTCCTCCGGGACTCCTCCCTACGAGCAGTACTTC,CASSSSGTPPYEQYF
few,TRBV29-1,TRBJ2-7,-,TGCAGCGTTGTACCTCCTCCCTACAATGAGCAGTACTTC,CSVVPPPYNEQYF
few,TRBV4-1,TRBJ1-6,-,TGCGCCAGCAGCCAAGATCAGTTAGAGACCTTCCTGTCACCCCTCCACTTT,CASSQDQLETFLSPLHF
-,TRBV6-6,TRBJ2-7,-,TGTGCCAGCAGTACGGGGGCCGGGGGCTTATACGAGCAGTACTTC,CASSTGAGGLYEQYF
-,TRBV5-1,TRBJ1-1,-,TGCGCCAGCAGGGCCAGGGCGGGGAACACTGAAGCTTTCTTT,CASRARAGNTEAFF
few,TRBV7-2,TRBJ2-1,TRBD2,TGTGCCAGCAGCTGGCGACTAGCGGGGGGGGAGCAGTTCTTC,CASSWRLAGGEQFF
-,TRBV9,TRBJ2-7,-,TGTGCCAGCAGCGTAGGCGGGGTGATGGGCTACGAGCAGTACTTC,CASSVGGVMGYEQYF
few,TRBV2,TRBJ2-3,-,TGTGCCAGCAGGTCGGGGCTAGCTAGGAGCGATACGCAGTATTTT,CASRSGLARSDTQYF
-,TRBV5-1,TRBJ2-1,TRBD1,TGCGCCAGCAGCCTTGGACAGGGGACGATAATTGAGCAGTTCTTC,CASSLGQGTIIEQFF
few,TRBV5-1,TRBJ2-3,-,TGCGCCAGCGCTCGGAATGGGGCAGGGAGCGCAGATACGCAGTATTTT,CASARNGAGSADTQYF
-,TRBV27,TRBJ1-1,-,TGTGCCAGCGGCAGAGGGGTGGTAGCTTTCTTT,CASGRGVVAFF
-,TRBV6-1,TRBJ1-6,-,TGTGCCAGCAGTCGACAGGAGGCCTATAATTCACCCCTCCACTTT,CASSRQEAYNSPLHF
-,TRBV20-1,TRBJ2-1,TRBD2,TGCAGTGCTGAGACTAGCAACGCAGTTAATGAGCAGTTCTTC,CSAETSNAVNEQFF
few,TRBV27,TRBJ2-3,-,TGTGCCAGCAGTTTATCAGCGCCCACAGATACGCAGTATTTT,CASSLSAPTDTQYF
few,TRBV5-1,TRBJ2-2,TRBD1,TGCGCCAGCAGCTTGGAAGGGACAGTCGGGACCGGGGAGCTGTTTTTT,CASSLEGTVGTGELFF
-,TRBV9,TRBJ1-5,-,TGTGCCAGCAGCCCCCAGGGTTCGGATCAGCCCCAGCATTTT,CASSPQGSDQPQHF
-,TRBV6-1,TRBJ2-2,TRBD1,TGTGCCAGCCAGGGGGCCGACACCGGGGAGCTGTTTTTT,CASQGADTGELFF
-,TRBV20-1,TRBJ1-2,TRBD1,TGCAGTGCTCATTCTTCGACAGGGGGCGGCTATGGCTACACCTTC,CSAHSSTGGGYGYTF
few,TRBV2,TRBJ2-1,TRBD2,TGTGCCAGCAGTGGAGTGGGACTAGTCGGCAATGAGCAGTTCTTC,CASSGVGLVGNEQFF
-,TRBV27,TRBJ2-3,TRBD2,TGTGCCAGCAACTTAAGAGGCGGGAGGCCCTCGGGGGACACAGATACGCAGTATTTT,CASNLRGGRPSGDTDTQYF